This T cell receptor (beta chain) was sequenced during a study of blood T cell repertoires in COVID-19. Overall study context: Material from acute and convalescent COVID-19 was sourced from the United States, Italy and Spain. The analysed material was cDNA or gDNA that came from T cells, B-cell-depleted T cells, or PBMCs.

This clone appeared a single time. After removal of 5 bases from V and 3 bases from J, the junction contained 6 bases not matched to a gene. Germline lookup yields CDR1 MDHEN and CDR2 SYDVKM. The CDR3 loop spans 15 amino acids. Per the authors' pipeline: Reference gene primers were amplified, and this amplification served to estimate nucleated cell counts. Using immunoSEQ multiplex PCR, the repertoire was profiled, and TCRdb retains in-frame clones only, with some absent. D and trimming come from the DNA, and the V and J calls and clone size come from that table. The data hold approximately 300,000 clones, with more than 70% observed a single time. Seattle researchers signed up patients amid active infection and tracked them longitudinally.

The TCR was taken from a woman in her thirties with COVID-19, enrolled during active disease. Specimen: peripheral blood. The chain combines TRBV28 with TRBJ2-3; 9 nucleotides agree with TRBD2. The chain's CDR3 is CASSVAGEGTDTQYF. The CDR3 DNA follows: TGTGCCAGCAGTGTAGCGGGAGAAGGTACAGATACGCAGTATTTT.